This entry lists 3 T cell receptor beta chains sequenced from one sample in a study of blood T cell repertoires in COVID-19. Here immunoSEQ multiplex PCR was the method, and the copy in TCRdb shows in-frame clones only, minus some. The sample has about 500,000 clones; about 88% are singletons. Sequencing was done on a sample of peripheral blood. The receptors shown here come from a woman aged 45-65 years with COVID-19, enrolled during active disease.

V and J are TRBV2 and TRBJ2-3; 9 bases map to TRBD1. J was trimmed by 5 bases and V by 5 bases; bases with no gene match: 5. The germline V gene has CDR1 SNHLY and CDR2 FYNNEI. The CDR3 is 14 amino acids. The CDR3 protein is CASSQGQGEDTQYF. As DNA, the CDR3 is TGTGCCAGCAGTCAGGGACAGGGCGAAGATACGCAGTATTTT.

The DNA for the CDR3 is TGTGCCAGCAGCCCCGGACAGGGCTATGAAAAACTGTTTTTT. This codes for CASSPGQGYEKLFF. The chain recombines TRBV11-2 with TRBJ1-4; TRBD1 matches at 8 bases. V shed 5 bases, J shed 6 bases, and the junction held 5 bases outside the gene matches. CDR1 is SGHAT and CDR2 is FQNNGV in the germline V gene. The CDR3 consists of 14 residues. Full variable domain (remainder filled in from reference TRBV11-2 and TRBJ1-4): EAGVAQSPRYKIIEKRQSVAFWCNPISGHATLYWYQQILGQGPKLLIQFQNNGVVDDSQLPKDRFSAERLKGVDSTLKIQPAKLEDSAVYLCASSPGQGYEKLFFGSGTQLSVL.

This chain links TRBV5-5 with TRBJ1-2, with D tentatively TRBD1 (6 bases). Trimming left V 1 base short and J 5 bases short, with 12 bases between. The CDR3 has 14 residues. Germline V gene lookup returns CDR1 SGHKS and CDR2 YYEKEE (reference sequence). CDR3: CASSLNGGPYGYTF. The CDR3 nucleotides are TGTGCCAGCAGCTTGAATGGGGGCCCTTATGGCTACACCTTC.